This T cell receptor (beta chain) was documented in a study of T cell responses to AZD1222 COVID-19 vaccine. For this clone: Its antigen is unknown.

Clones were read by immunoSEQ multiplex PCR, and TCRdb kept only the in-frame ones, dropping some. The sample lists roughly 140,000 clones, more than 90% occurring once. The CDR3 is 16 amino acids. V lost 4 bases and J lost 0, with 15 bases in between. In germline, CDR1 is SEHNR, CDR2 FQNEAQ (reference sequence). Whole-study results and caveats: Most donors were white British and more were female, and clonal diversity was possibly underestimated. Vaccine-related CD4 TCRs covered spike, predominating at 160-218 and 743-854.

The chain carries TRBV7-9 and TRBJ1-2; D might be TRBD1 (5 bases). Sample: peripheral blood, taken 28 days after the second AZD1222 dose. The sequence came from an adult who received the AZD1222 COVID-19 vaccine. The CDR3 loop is CASSWSDRGSNYGYTF. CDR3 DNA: TGTGCCAGCAGCTGGTCGGATCGGGGGTCTAACTATGGCTACACCTTC.